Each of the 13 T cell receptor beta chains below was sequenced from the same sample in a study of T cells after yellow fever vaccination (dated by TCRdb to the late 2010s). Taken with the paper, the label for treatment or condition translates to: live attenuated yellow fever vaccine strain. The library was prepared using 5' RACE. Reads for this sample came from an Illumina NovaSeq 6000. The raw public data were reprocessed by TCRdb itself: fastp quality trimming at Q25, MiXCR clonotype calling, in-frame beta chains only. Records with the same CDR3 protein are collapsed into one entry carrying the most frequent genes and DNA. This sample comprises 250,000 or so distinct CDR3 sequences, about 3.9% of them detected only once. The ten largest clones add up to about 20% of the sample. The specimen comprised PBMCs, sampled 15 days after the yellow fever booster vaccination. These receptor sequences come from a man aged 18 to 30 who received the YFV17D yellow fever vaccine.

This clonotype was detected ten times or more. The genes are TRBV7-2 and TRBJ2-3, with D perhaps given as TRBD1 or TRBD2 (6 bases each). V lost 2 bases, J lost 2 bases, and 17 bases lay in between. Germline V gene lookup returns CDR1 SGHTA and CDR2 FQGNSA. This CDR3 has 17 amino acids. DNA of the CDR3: TGTGCCAGCAGCTTAACAGGGTTGGGGGGACACACAGATACGCAGTATTTT. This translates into CASSLTGLGGHTDTQYF.

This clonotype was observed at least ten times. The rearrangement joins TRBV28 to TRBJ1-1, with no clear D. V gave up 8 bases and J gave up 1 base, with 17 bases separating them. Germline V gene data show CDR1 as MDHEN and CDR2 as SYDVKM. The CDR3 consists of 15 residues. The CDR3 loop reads CASRRWATANTEAFF. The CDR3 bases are TGTGCCAGCCGCCGGTGGGCTACGGCGAACACTGAAGCTTTCTTT. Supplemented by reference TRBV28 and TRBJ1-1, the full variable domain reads DVKVTQSSRYLVKRTGEKVFLECVQDMDHENMFWYRQDPGLGLRLIYFSYDVKMKEKGDIPEGYSVSREKKERFSLILESASTNQTSMYLCASRRWATANTEAFFGQGTRLTVV.

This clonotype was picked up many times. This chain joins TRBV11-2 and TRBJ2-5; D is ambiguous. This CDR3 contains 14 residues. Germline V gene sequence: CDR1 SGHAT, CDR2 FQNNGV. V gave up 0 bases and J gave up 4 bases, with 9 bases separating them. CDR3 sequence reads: CASSLEPSRETQYF. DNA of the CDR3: TGTGCCAGCAGCTTAGAACCGTCGCGAGAGACCCAGTACTTC.

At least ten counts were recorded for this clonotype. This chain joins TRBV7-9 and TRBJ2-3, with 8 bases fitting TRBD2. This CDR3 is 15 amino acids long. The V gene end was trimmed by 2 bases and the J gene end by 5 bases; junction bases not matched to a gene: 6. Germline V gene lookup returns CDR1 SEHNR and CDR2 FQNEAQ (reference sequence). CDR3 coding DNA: TGTGCCAGCAGCTTACTCGGGGGGGCAGAAGATACGCAGTATTTT. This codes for CASSLLGGAEDTQYF.

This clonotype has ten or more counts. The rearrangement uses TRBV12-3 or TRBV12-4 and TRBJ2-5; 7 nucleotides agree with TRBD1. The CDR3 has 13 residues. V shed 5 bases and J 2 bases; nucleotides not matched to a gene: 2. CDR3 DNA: TGTGCCAGCAGTGGGGACAGACAAGAGACCCAGTACTTC. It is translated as CASSGDRQETQYF.

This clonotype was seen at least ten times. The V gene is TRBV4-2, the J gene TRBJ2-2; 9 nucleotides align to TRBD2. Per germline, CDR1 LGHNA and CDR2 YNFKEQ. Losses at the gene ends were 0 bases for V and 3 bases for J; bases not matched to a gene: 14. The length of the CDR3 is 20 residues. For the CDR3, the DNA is TGTGCCAGCAGCCAAGAATTACCGCGGGGGGGCCTGTTGTACACCGGGGAGCTGTTTTTT. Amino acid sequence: CASSQELPRGGLLYTGELFF.

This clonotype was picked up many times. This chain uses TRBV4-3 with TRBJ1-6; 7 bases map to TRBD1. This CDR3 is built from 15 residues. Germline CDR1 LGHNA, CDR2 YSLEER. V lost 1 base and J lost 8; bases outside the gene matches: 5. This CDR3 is CASSQVTGKDSPLHF. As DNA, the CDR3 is TGCGCCAGCAGCCAAGTGACAGGGAAGGATTCACCCCTCCACTTT.

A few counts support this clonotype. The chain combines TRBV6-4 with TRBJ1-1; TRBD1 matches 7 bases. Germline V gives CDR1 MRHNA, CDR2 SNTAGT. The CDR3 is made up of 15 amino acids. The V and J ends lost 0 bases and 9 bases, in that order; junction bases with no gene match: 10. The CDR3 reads CASSDSRGGPPKAFF. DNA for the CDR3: TGTGCCAGCAGTGACTCAAGAGGGGGCCCTCCTAAAGCTTTCTTT.

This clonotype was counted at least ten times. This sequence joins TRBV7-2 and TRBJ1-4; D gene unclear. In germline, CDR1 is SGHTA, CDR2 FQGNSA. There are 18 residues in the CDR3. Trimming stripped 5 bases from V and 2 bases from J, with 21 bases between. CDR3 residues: CASSPNRGSWSTNEKLFF. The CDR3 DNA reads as TGTGCCAGCAGCCCTAACCGTGGCTCCTGGTCCACTAATGAAAAACTGTTTTTT.

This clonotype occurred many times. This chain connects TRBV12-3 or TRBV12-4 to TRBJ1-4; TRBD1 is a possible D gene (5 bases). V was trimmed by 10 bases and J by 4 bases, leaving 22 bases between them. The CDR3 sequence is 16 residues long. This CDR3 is CATLLYPGGLNEKLFF. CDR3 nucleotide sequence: TGTGCCACCCTACTTTATCCCGGGGGACTTAATGAAAAACTGTTTTTT.

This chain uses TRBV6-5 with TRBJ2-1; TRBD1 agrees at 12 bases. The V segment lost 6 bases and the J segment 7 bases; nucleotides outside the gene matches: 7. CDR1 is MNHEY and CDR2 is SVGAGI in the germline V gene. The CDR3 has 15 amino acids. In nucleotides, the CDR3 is TGTGCCAGCAGCCTCCGGGACAGGGGGCATAATGAGCAGTTCTTC. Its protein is CASSLRDRGHNEQFF.

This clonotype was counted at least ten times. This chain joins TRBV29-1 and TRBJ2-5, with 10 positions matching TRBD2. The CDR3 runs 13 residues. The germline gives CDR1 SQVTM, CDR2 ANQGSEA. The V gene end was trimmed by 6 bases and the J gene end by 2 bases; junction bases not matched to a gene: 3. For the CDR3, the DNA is TGCAGCGTGGTGACTAGCGGGCAAGAGACCCAGTACTTC. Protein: CSVVTSGQETQYF.

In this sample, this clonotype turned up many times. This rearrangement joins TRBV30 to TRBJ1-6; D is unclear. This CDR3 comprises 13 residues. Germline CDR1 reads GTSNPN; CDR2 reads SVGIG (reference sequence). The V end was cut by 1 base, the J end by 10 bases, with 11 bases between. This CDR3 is CAWSEGLESPLHF. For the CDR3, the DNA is TGTGCCTGGAGTGAGGGTTTAGAATCACCCCTCCACTTT. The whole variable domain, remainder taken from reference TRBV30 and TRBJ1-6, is SQTIHQWPATLVQPVGSPLSLECTVEGTSNPNLYWYRQAAGRGLQLLFYSVGIGQISSEVPQNLSASRPQDRQFILSSKKLLLSDSGFYLCAWSEGLESPLHFGNGTRLTVT.